This TCR beta chain is from a study of CD8 T cells in Susac syndrome. With respect to this clonotype: The junction departs from the called germline gene at one end, perhaps through a read error.

Random hexamers served to reverse transcribe roughly 0.45 to 1 ug RNA. TCRdb passed the immunoSEQ multiplex PCR reads through MiXCR, listing each CDR3 protein once. The repertoire holds about 190,000 distinct CDR3 sequences, with roughly 94% as singletons. This CDR3 is built from 14 residues. Germline-derived CDR1 and CDR2 are LGHDT and YNNKEL (reference sequence). Sequencing of TCR beta was carried out in blood CD8+ and CD4+ T cells. This TCR was sampled from a human donor in good health. Material for sequencing was CD4+ T cells from PBMCs. The rearrangement joins TRBV3-1 to TRBJ2-1; D is undetermined. CDR3 residues: CASSQARRDSAAVF. CDR3 sequence (DNA): TGTGCCAGCAGCCAAGCAAGGAGAGACTCGGCCGCGGTCTTC.